The 18 T cell receptor beta chains presented below share a single source sample, sequenced in a study of CD8+ T cells in alopecia areata. Extracted from the samples, RNA was reverse transcribed into cDNA to serve as the sequencing template. Generated by immunoSEQ multiplex PCR, the TCRdb table keeps only in-frame clones and is missing some. The sample holds about 210,000 clones, around 43% seen once. Treatment denoted: oral pan-JAK inhibitor, 5-10 mg twice daily. The starting material was CD4+ T cells sorted from blood, obtained around week 37, from a patient treated with tofacitinib. These receptors came from a human donor with alopecia areata.

Comments on this clone: The sample carries other DNA sequences with the same CDR3. The chain joins TRBV29-1 to TRBJ1-5, with 9 bases lining up with TRBD1. CDR1 and CDR2 from the germline V gene are SQVTM and ANQGSEA. The CDR3 runs 13 residues. J gave up 4 bases and V 6 bases, and 4 bases lay outside the gene matches. CDR3 amino acids: CSVAGQGNQPQHF. In DNA form, the CDR3 reads TGCAGCGTCGCGGGACAGGGAAATCAGCCCCAGCATTTT.

This clone was counted between two and nine times. V usage is TRBV7-8 and J usage is TRBJ2-7; tentative D call: TRBD1 (5 bases). CDR3 size: 13 residues. Trimming removed 1 base at V and 6 bases at J, with 10 bases between. Germline V CDR1 and CDR2: SGHVS, FQNEAQ. CDR3 coding DNA: TGTGCCAGCAGCTTAGACCAAACAGGCGAGCAGTACTTC. It encodes CASSLDQTGEQYF. The entire variable domain, with the rest obtained from reference TRBV7-8 and TRBJ2-7, is as follows: GAGVSQSPRYKVAKRGQDVALRCDPISGHVSLFWYQQALGQGPEFLTYFQNEAQLDKSGLPSDRFFAERPEGSVSTLKIQRTQQEDSAVYLCASSLDQTGEQYFGPGTRLTVT.

This clone has just a few counts. The rearrangement joins TRBV29-1 to TRBJ1-1, with a weak D call TRBD1 (5 bases). Germline values: CDR1 SQVTM, CDR2 ANQGSEA. The CDR3 is 14 residues long. V shed 2 bases and J shed 1 base, with 11 bases lying between them. CDR3 sequence: CSVEWQGTNTEAFF. CDR3 sequence (DNA): TGCAGCGTTGAATGGCAGGGAACGAACACTGAAGCTTTCTTT.

This chain uses TRBV11-2 with TRBJ2-2; 10 bases are a match to TRBD2. Trimming at V came to 5 bases and at J to 7 bases, leaving 13 bases not matched to a gene. Germline V gene data show CDR1 as SGHAT and CDR2 as FQNNGV. The CDR3 length is 17 residues. CDR3 loop: CASSIHPAGGPVGELFF. DNA of the CDR3: TGTGCCAGCAGCATTCACCCAGCGGGAGGGCCGGTCGGGGAGCTGTTTTTT.

The chain links TRBV5-1 to TRBJ2-2; 8 bases map to TRBD2. The CDR3 covers 15 residues. Germline assignment: CDR1 SGHRS and CDR2 YFSETQ. V trimming: 0 bases; J trimming: 5 bases; junction bases outside the gene matches: 3. For the CDR3, the DNA is TGCGCCAGCAGCTTGGTTGAGCGGGAGACCGGGGAGCTGTTTTTT. Amino acid sequence: CASSLVERETGELFF.

The table lists this clone with a count of one. V usage is TRBV9 and J usage is TRBJ2-2, with D perhaps matching TRBD2 (6 bases). Trimming stripped 2 bases from V and 5 bases from J, with 16 bases between. The germline V gene has CDR1 SGDLS and CDR2 YYNGEE. This CDR3 contains 16 residues. CDR3 bases: TGTGCCAGCAGCGTCACCGGGGGACCGGGGACCGGGGAGCTGTTTTTT. Encoded protein: CASSVTGGPGTGELFF.

The chain recombines TRBV6-5 with TRBJ2-3, with 8 bases aligning to TRBD1. With 2 bases clipped from V and 0 bases from J, the junction kept 4 bases outside the gene matches. The length of the CDR3 is 16 residues. Germline CDR1 reads MNHEY; CDR2 reads SVGAGI. CDR3 region: CASSYGQGASTDTQYF. CDR3 coding DNA: TGTGCCAGCAGTTACGGGCAGGGGGCTAGCACAGATACGCAGTATTTT.

The chain links TRBV6-6 to TRBJ2-5; TRBD1 aligns across 7 bases. This CDR3 comprises 13 residues. Unmatched junction bases numbered 1, after V lost 5 bases and J lost 1 base. The germline V gene encodes CDR1 MNHNY and CDR2 SVGAGI (reference sequence). CDR3 loop: CASSRDSQETQYF. The CDR3 nucleotides are TGTGCCAGCAGTCGGGACAGCCAAGAGACCCAGTACTTC.

This clone came up many times. V is TRBV10-3 and J is TRBJ2-7, with D hard to call. Germline values: CDR1 ENHRY, CDR2 SYGVKD. Trimming removed 6 bases from V and 3 bases from J, with 9 bases in between. The CDR3 totals 12 residues. CDR3 sequence: CAISADGYEQYF. The CDR3 region has the DNA TGTGCCATCAGCGCAGACGGCTACGAGCAGTACTTC.

In this sample, this clone turned up a few times. The chain has TRBV29-1 and TRBJ2-1, with a possible D match to TRBD1 (8 bases). The CDR3 contains 15 residues. CDR1 and CDR2 from the germline V gene are SQVTM and ANQGSEA. Trimming took off 7 bases at V and 7 bases at J, with 23 bases between the two ends. CDR3 protein: CSAGGGRGRENEQFF. DNA for the CDR3: TGCAGCGCCGGAGGGGGCAGGGGGCGGGAGAATGAGCAGTTCTTC.

This clone was detected only a few times. Additional DNA sequences in this sample encode the identical CDR3. The J gene is TRBJ2-7, the V gene TRBV4-3; D remains unclear. V dropped 0 bases and J dropped 3 bases, with 3 bases sitting between them. CDR3 length: 12 residues. Germline CDR1 is LGHNA and CDR2 is YSLEER. The CDR3 bases are TGCGCCAGCAGCCAAGAGGGCTACGAGCAGTACTTC. It encodes CASSQEGYEQYF.

The J gene is TRBJ1-1, the V gene TRBV2; a weak D match, TRBD1 (6 bases). The CDR3 totals 12 residues. In germline, CDR1 is SNHLY, CDR2 FYNNEI. V dropped 9 bases and J dropped 7 bases, with 15 bases sitting between them. The CDR3 nucleotides are TGTGCCAGGGACAGACTTAACGGTGAAGCTTTCTTT. Translating gives CARDRLNGEAFF.

The chain carries TRBV30 and TRBJ2-5; no definite D call. V gave up 4 bases and J gave up 6 bases, with 6 bases separating them. Germline V gene data show CDR1 as GTSNPN and CDR2 as SVGIG (reference sequence). The CDR3 runs 10 residues. CDR3 in DNA: TGTGCCTGGAATAGTCAGACCCAGTACTTC. Its protein is CAWNSQTQYF.

CDR3 in amino acids: CASRTGTSGAAGNEQFF. CDR3 sequence (DNA): TGTGCCAGCAGGACCGGGACTAGCGGGGCCGCCGGAAATGAGCAGTTCTTC. The chain couples TRBV7-2 to TRBJ2-1, with 13 bases aligning to TRBD2. CDR1 and CDR2 (germline): SGHTA, FQGNSA. This CDR3 comprises 17 residues. J was trimmed by 7 bases and V by 6 bases; bases with no gene match: 12. Full variable domain (rest looked up from reference TRBV7-2 and TRBJ2-1): GAGVSQSPSNKVTEKGKDVELRCDPISGHTALYWYRQSLGQGLEFLIYFQGNSAPDKSGLPSDRFSAERTGGSVSTLTIQRTQQEDSAVYLCASRTGTSGAAGNEQFFGPGTRLTVL.

This sequence joins TRBV29-1 and TRBJ2-5, with 8 bases matching TRBD1. This CDR3 contains 13 residues. Trimming took 6 bases from V and 3 from J; bases not matched to a gene: 6. Germline V lookup: CDR1 SQVTM, CDR2 ANQGSEA. The CDR3 DNA is TGCAGCGTGGCGGTGGACAGGGAAGAGACCCAGTACTTC. Its translation: CSVAVDREETQYF. Together with reference TRBV29-1 and TRBJ2-5, the CDR3 gives the full variable domain: SAVISQKPSRDICQRGTSLTIQCQVDSQVTMMFWYRQQPGQSLTLIATANQGSEATYESGFVIDKFPISRPNLTFSTLTVSNMSPEDSSIYLCSVAVDREETQYFGPGTRLLVL.

The chain couples TRBV29-1 to TRBJ1-2; D is uncertain. V lost 7 bases and J lost 7, with 10 bases in between. The germline gives CDR1 SQVTM, CDR2 ANQGSEA. This CDR3 has 10 residues. The CDR3 spells CSAKGGGYTF. CDR3 DNA: TGCAGCGCCAAAGGTGGTGGCTACACCTTC.

The chain uses TRBV2 and TRBJ2-5; D might be TRBD1 (6 bases). Germline values: CDR1 SNHLY, CDR2 FYNNEI. V was pared by 4 bases and J by 5 bases, with 14 bases between. This CDR3 contains 14 residues. The CDR3 coding sequence is TGTGCCAGCAGTGCATCACAGGGCTCGGAGACCCAGTACTTC. Its translation is CASSASQGSETQYF.

Only a few counts were recorded for this clone. The chain uses TRBV14 and TRBJ2-3, with D possibly being TRBD2 (6 bases). The CDR3 contains 14 residues. Germline V gene data show CDR1 as SGHDN and CDR2 as FVKESK. Trimming took off 6 bases at V and 5 bases at J, with 15 bases between the two ends. In DNA, the CDR3 is TGTGCCAGCAGTCGACTAGGGAGGAAAGATACGCAGTATTTT. The encoded protein is CASSRLGRKDTQYF.